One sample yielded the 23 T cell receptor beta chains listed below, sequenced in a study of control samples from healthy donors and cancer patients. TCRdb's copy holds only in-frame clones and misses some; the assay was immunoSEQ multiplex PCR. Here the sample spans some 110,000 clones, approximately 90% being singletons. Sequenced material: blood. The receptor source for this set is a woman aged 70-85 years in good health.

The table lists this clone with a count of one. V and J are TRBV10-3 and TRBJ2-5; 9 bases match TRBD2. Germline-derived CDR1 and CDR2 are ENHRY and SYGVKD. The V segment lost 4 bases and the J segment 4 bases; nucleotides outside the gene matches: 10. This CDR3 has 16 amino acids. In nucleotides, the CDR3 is TGTGCCATCAGTGCTGGGCGGGGGGGCCTAGGAGAGACCCAGTACTTC. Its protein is CAISAGRGGLGETQYF.

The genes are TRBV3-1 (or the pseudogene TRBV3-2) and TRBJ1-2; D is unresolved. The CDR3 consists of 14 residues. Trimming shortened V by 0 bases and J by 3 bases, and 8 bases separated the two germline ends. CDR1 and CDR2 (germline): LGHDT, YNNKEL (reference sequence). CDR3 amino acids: CASSQDGDYYGYTF. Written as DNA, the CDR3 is TGTGCCAGCAGCCAAGATGGGGATTACTATGGCTACACCTTC.

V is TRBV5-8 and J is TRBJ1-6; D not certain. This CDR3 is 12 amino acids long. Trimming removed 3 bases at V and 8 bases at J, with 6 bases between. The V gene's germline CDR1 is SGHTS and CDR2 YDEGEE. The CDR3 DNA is TGTGCCAGCAGCTCTCAGGATTCACCCCTCCACTTT. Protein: CASSSQDSPLHF.

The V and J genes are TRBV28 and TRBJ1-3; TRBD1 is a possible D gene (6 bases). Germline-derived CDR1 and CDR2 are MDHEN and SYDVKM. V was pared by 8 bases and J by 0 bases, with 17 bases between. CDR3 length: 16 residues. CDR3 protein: CASVPIRGTSGNTIYF. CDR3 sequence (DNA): TGTGCCAGCGTACCGATCAGGGGAACCTCTGGAAACACCATATATTTT.

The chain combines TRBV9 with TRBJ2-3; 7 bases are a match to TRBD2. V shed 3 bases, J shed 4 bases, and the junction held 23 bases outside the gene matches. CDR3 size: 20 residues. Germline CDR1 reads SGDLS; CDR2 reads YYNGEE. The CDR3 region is CASSASRGGVYDFDADTQYF. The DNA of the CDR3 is TGTGCCAGCAGCGCCTCCCGTGGGGGGGTTTATGATTTCGACGCAGATACGCAGTATTTT.

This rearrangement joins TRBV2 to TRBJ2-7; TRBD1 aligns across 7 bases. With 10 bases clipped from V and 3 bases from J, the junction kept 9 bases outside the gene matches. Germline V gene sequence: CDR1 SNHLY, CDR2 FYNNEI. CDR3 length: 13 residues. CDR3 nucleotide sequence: TGTGCCATCGGGACAGAGGACCGCTACGAGCAGTACTTC. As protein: CAIGTEDRYEQYF.

CDR3 sequence (DNA): TGTGCCAGCACCCCCCGGCACCCTCCTTATAGCAATCAGCCCCAGCATTTT. Its translation is CASTPRHPPYSNQPQHF. The chain has TRBV9 and TRBJ1-5, with D uncertain. Germline V gene data show CDR1 as SGDLS and CDR2 as YYNGEE. This CDR3 comprises 17 residues. Deletions cut 6 bases from V and 0 bases from J, with 19 bases between.

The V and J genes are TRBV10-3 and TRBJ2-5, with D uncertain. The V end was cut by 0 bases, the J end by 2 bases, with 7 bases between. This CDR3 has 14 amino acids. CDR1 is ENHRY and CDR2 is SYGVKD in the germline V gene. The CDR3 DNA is TGTGCCATCAGTGAGTCGTCGAGTCAAGAGACCCAGTACTTC. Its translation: CAISESSSQETQYF.

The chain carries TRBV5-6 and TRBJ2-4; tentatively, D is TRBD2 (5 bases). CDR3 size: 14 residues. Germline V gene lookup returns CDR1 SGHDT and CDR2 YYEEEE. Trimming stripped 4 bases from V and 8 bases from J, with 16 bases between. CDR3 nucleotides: TGTGCCAGCAGCCTCCAGCCCGACGGGGACATTCAGTACTTC. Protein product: CASSLQPDGDIQYF.

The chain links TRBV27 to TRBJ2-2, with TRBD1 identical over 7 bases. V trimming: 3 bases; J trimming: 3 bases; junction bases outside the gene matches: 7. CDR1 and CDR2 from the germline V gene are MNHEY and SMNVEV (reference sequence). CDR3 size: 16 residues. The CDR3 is CASSFRQGGHTGELFF. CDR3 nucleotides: TGTGCCAGCAGTTTCCGACAGGGTGGTCACACCGGGGAGCTGTTTTTT.

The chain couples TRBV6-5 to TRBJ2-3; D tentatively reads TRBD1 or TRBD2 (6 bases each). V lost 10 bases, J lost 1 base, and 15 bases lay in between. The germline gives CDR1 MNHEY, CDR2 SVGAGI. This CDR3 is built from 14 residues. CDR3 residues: CATQVGGGTDTQYF. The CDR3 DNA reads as TGTGCCACTCAGGTGGGGGGCGGCACAGATACGCAGTATTTT.

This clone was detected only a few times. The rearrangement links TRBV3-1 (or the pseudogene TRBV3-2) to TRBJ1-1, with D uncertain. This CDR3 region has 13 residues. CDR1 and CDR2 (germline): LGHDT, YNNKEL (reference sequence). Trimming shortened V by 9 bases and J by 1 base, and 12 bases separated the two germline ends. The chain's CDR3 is CASRLGENTEAFF. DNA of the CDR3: TGTGCCAGTCGTCTCGGTGAGAACACTGAAGCTTTCTTT.

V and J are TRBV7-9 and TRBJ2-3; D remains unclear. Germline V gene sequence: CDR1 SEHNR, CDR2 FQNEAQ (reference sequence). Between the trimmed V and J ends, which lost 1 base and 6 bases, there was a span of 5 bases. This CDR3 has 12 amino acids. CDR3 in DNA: TGTGCCAGCAGCTTAGTCGAGGATACGCAGTATTTT. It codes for CASSLVEDTQYF.

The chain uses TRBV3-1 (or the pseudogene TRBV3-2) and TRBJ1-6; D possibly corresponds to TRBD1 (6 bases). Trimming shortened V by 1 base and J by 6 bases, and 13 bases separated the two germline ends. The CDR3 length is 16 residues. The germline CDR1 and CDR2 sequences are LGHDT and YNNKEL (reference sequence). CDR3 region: CASSQGGRGINSPLHF. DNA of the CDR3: TGTGCCAGCAGCCAAGGGGGGCGGGGGATTAATTCACCCCTCCACTTT.

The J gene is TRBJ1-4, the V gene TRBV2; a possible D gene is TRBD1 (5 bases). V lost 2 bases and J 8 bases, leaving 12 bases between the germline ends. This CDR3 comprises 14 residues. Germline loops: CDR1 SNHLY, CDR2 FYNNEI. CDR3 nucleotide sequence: TGTGCCAGCAGTGAAAACCGGGGGGACGAAAAACTGTTTTTT. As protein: CASSENRGDEKLFF.

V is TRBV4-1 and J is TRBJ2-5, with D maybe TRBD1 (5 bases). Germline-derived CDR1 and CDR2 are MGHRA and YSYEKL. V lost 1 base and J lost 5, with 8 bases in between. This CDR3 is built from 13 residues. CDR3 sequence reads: CASSQAGMETQYF. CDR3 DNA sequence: TGCGCCAGCAGCCAAGCAGGGATGGAGACCCAGTACTTC.

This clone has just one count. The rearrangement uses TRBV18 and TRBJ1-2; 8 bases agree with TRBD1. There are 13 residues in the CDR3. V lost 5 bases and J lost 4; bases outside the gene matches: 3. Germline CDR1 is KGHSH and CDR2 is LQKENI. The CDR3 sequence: CASSVDRGYGYTF. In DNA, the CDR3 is TGTGCCAGCTCAGTCGACAGGGGCTATGGCTACACCTTC.

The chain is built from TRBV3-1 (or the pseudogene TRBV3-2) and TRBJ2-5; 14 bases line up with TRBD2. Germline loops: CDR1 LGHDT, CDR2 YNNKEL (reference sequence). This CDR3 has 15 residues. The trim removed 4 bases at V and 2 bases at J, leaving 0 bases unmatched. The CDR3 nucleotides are TGTGCCAGCAGCCGACTAGCGGGGGGGCAAGAGACCCAGTACTTC. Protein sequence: CASSRLAGGQETQYF.

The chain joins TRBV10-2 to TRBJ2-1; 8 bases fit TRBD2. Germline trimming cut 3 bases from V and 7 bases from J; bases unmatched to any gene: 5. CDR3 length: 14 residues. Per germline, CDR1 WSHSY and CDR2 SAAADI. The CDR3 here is CASSDTGGLNEQFF. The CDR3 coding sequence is TGCGCCAGCAGTGATACGGGGGGGCTAAATGAGCAGTTCTTC.

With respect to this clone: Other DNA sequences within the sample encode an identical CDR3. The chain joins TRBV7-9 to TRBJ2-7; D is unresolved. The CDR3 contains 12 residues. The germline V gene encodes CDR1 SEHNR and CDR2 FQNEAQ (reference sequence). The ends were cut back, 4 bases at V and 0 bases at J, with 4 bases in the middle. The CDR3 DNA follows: TGTGCCAGCAGCTCTTCCTCCTACGAGCAGTACTTC. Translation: CASSSSSYEQYF.

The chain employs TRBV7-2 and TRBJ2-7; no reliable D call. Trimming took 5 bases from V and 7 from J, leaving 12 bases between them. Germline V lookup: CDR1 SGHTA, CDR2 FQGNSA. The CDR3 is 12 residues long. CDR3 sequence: CASSVRVGEQYF. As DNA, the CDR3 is TGTGCCAGCAGCGTAAGGGTGGGAGAGCAGTACTTC.

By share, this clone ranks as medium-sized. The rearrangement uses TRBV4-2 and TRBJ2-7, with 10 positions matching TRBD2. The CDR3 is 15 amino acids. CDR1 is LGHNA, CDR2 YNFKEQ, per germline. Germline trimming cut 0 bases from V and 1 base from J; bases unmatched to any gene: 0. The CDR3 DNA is TGTGCCAGCAGCCAAGAGACTAGCGGGTCCTACGAGCAGTACTTC. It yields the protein CASSQETSGSYEQYF.

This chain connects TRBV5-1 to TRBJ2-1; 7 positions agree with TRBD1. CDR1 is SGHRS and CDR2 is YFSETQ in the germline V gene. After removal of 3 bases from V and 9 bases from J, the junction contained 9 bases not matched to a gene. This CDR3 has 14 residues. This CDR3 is CASSSQRQGFEQFF. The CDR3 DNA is TGCGCCAGCAGCTCTCAGCGACAGGGTTTTGAGCAGTTCTTC. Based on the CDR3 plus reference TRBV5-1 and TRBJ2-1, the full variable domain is KAGVTQTPRYLIKTRGQQVTLSCSPISGHRSVSWYQQTPGQGLQFLFEYFSETQRNKGNFPGRFSGRQFSNSRSEMNVSTLELGDSALYLCASSSQRQGFEQFFGPGTRLTVL.